The 20 T cell receptor beta chains in this list originate from one sample, sequenced in a study of Ad26.COV2.S vaccination and SARS-CoV-2 variants (dated by TCRdb to the early 2020s). The sample's treatment or condition label is to be understood as: around 19 received Ad26.COV2.S at low or high dose, single or two shots; 5 received placebo; per-sample allocation not given. Repertoires of vaccine and placebo recipients were sequenced from samples collected on day 63 after the first injection. The library was obtained by the immunoSEQ multiplex PCR assay. The clones in this table, taken by TCRdb from immuneACCESS, are in-frame only. Not every clone is retained; where verified, under half of the shortfall comes from an unresolved V gene, and the cause of the rest is unknown. This sample holds 400,000 to 500,000 clones; roughly 88% were observed only once. The ten largest make up 3.6% of the sample.

The sample consisted of peripheral blood, taken in a trial of Ad26.COV2.S vaccine versus placebo. Receptors originate from a person aged 18-65 years who received the Ad26.COV2.S COVID-19 vaccine or a placebo.

V gene TRBV30 combines with J gene TRBJ2-1; possibly TRBD2 for D (5 bases). This CDR3 contains 14 residues. Trimming removed 4 bases from V and 9 bases from J, with 19 bases in between. Per germline, CDR1 GTSNPN and CDR2 SVGIG (reference sequence). The CDR3: CAWNPHGLAGEQFF. CDR3 bases: TGTGCCTGGAACCCTCACGGGTTGGCGGGTGAGCAGTTCTTC.

The rearrangement joins TRBV21-1 to TRBJ2-2; no DNA check was done on the table's D call, TRBD1. TRBV21-1 is tagged as a pseudogene. The CDR3 runs 15 residues. In DNA, the CDR3 is TGTGCCACTTTATTACAGGGCCCCCCTACCGGGGAGCTGTTTTTT. It is translated as CATLLQGPPTGELFF.

This clone was detected only once. V is TRBV30 and J is TRBJ2-6; D unresolved. This CDR3 comprises 13 residues. Germline V gene lookup returns CDR1 GTSNPN and CDR2 SVGIG (reference sequence). V was cut by 1 base and J by 2 bases, with 3 bases left in between. The CDR3 DNA sequence: TGTGCCTGGAGTGCCACTGGGGCCAACGTCCTGACTTTC. Amino acids: CAWSATGANVLTF. Full variable domain (rest looked up from reference TRBV30 and TRBJ2-6): SQTIHQWPATLVQPVGSPLSLECTVEGTSNPNLYWYRQAAGRGLQLLFYSVGIGQISSEVPQNLSASRPQDRQFILSSKKLLLSDSGFYLCAWSATGANVLTFGAGSRLTVL.

The gene calls are TRBV7-3 and TRBJ2-3, with 8 bases aligning to TRBD2. V was pared by 3 bases and J by 4 bases, with 6 bases of the junction left unmatched. The CDR3 is made up of 15 amino acids. Germline assignment: CDR1 SGHTA and CDR2 FQGTGA. The CDR3 loop reads CASSFASGGPDTQYF. CDR3 DNA: TGTGCCAGCAGCTTTGCAAGCGGGGGCCCAGATACGCAGTATTTT.

This chain links TRBV9 with TRBJ2-3, with 10 positions matching TRBD2. The germline gives CDR1 SGDLS, CDR2 YYNGEE. With V trimmed by 4 bases and J by 4 bases, 9 bases remained unmatched. This CDR3 region has 16 residues. The CDR3: CASSPHSGGNADTQYF. The CDR3 DNA follows: TGTGCCAGCAGCCCCCATAGCGGGGGGAACGCAGATACGCAGTATTTT.

The rearrangement uses TRBV28 and TRBJ2-5; a weak D match, TRBD2 (6 bases). Trimming removed 5 bases at V and 0 bases at J, with 16 bases between. Germline values: CDR1 MDHEN, CDR2 SYDVKM. CDR3 length: 16 amino acids. The CDR3 is CASSRLRGGNQETQYF. CDR3 DNA sequence: TGTGCCAGCAGTCGACTAAGGGGCGGGAACCAAGAGACCCAGTACTTC.

The chain links TRBV9 to TRBJ2-1; perhaps TRBD1 as D (5 bases). The CDR3 covers 17 residues. V lost 4 bases and J lost 0, with 17 bases in between. CDR1 SGDLS and CDR2 YYNGEE come from the germline V gene. The CDR3 nucleotides read TGTGCCAGCAGCCCCCGACAGACCTTTAGCTCCTACAATGAGCAGTTCTTC. It encodes CASSPRQTFSSYNEQFF.

J is TRBJ1-2 and V is TRBV9, with a possible D match to TRBD1 (6 bases). Germline V gives CDR1 SGDLS, CDR2 YYNGEE. The CDR3 has 13 residues. The V end lost 2 bases, the J end lost 7 bases, and 12 bases lay between the germline ends. CDR3 in amino acids: CASSVEQGSGYTF. The DNA of the CDR3 is TGTGCCAGCAGCGTGGAACAGGGAAGTGGCTACACCTTC.

V usage is TRBV4-3 and J usage is TRBJ1-2; D gene ambiguous. Germline CDR1 and CDR2: LGHNA and YSLEER. Trimming pared 0 bases from V and 2 bases from J, leaving 10 bases between. This CDR3 spans 15 amino acids. CDR3 DNA sequence: TGCGCCAGCAGCCAAGATCCCGACCCAAACTATGGCTACACCTTC. This encodes CASSQDPDPNYGYTF.

V gene TRBV4-1 combines with J gene TRBJ2-2; the match to TRBD2 covers 10 bases. The CDR3 has 16 residues. The V and J ends lost 1 base and 2 bases, in that order; junction bases with no gene match: 1. Per the germline V gene, CDR1 is MGHRA and CDR2 is YSYEKL. CDR3 DNA sequence: TGCGCCAGCAGCCAAGGACTAGCGGGTAACACCGGGGAGCTGTTTTTT. Translation: CASSQGLAGNTGELFF.

The genes are TRBV7-9 and TRBJ2-7; perhaps TRBD2 as D (6 bases). The CDR3 extends over 16 amino acids. V shed 1 base and J shed 5 bases, with 18 bases lying between them. Germline V gene data show CDR1 as SEHNR and CDR2 as FQNEAQ (reference sequence). CDR3 amino acids: CASSLEGDSFPHEQYF. The CDR3 DNA reads as TGTGCCAGCAGCTTAGAAGGGGACTCTTTCCCCCACGAGCAGTACTTC. The full variable domain, its missing parts supplied by reference TRBV7-9 and TRBJ2-7, is DTGVSQNPRHKITKRGQNVTFRCDPISEHNRLYWYRQTLGQGPEFLTYFQNEAQLEKSRLLSDRFSAERPKGSFSTLEIQRTEQGDSAMYLCASSLEGDSFPHEQYFGPGTRLTVT.

This chain links TRBV7-9 with TRBJ1-5; D gene unclear. V gave up 1 base and J gave up 6 bases, with 4 bases separating them. Germline CDR1 reads SEHNR; CDR2 reads FQNEAQ (reference sequence). CDR3 size: 12 residues. CDR3 sequence (DNA): TGTGCCAGCAGCTTAGAGGTTCAGCCCCAGCATTTT. This gives the protein CASSLEVQPQHF.

V gene TRBV11-2 combines with J gene TRBJ2-2; possible D gene TRBD1, 6 bases. Germline V gene data show CDR1 as SGHAT and CDR2 as FQNNGV. The CDR3 runs to 16 residues. Trimming removed 5 bases from V and 5 bases from J, with 18 bases in between. CDR3 in DNA: TGTGCCAGCAGCATTACAGGGAGATGGGGAACCGGGGAGCTGTTTTTT. This translates into CASSITGRWGTGELFF.

The rearrangement joins TRBV15 to TRBJ2-6, with unresolved D. The CDR3 totals 17 residues. Between the trimmed V and J ends, which lost 3 bases and 5 bases, there was a span of 17 bases. Looked up from germline, CDR1 is LNHNV and CDR2 is YYDKDF (reference sequence). The CDR3 DNA sequence: TGTGCCACCAGCAGGGGGATAGAAGCGTCCAGGGCCAACGTCCTGACTTTC. Translating it yields CATSRGIEASRANVLTF. Full variable domain (outside the CDR3, taken from reference TRBV15 and TRBJ2-6): DAMVIQNPRYQVTQFGKPVTLSCSQTLNHNVMYWYQQKSSQAPKLLFHYYDKDFNNEADTPDNFQSRRPNTSFCFLDIRSPGLGDTAMYLCATSRGIEASRANVLTFGAGSRLTVL.

This clone was seen repeatedly, ten times or more. J is TRBJ1-4 and V is TRBV2; no definite D call. Trimming pared 7 bases from V and 7 bases from J, leaving 16 bases between. The CDR3 contains 14 residues. CDR1 and CDR2 (germline): SNHLY, FYNNEI. The CDR3 loop reads CASKSGEIVEKLFF. The CDR3 region has the DNA TGTGCCAGCAAATCCGGGGAGATTGTTGAAAAACTGTTTTTT.

V is TRBV10-3 and J is TRBJ1-1; TRBD1 might be the D (5 bases). V gave up 10 bases and J gave up 4 bases, with 16 bases separating them. In germline, CDR1 is ENHRY, CDR2 SYGVKD. The length of the CDR3 is 13 residues. This CDR3 reads CATGGGTSTEAFF. The CDR3 coding sequence is TGTGCCACCGGGGGAGGGACGTCCACTGAAGCTTTCTTT.

The CDR3 sequence is CASSWTGIDQPQHF. In DNA form, the CDR3 reads TGCGCCAGCAGCTGGACAGGGATCGATCAGCCCCAGCATTTT. The rearrangement joins TRBV5-1 to TRBJ1-5, with 8 positions matching TRBD1. The V gene's germline CDR1 is SGHRS and CDR2 YFSETQ. Unmatched junction bases numbered 4, after V lost 3 bases and J lost 5 bases. This CDR3 spans 14 amino acids.

The gene calls are TRBV7-2 and TRBJ2-1; 7 nucleotides agree with TRBD1. The length of the CDR3 is 15 residues. Germline V lookup: CDR1 SGHTA, CDR2 FQGNSA. The J segment lost 7 bases and the V segment lost 0 bases, leaving 6 bases of the junction unmatched. The CDR3 loop is CASSLADRAGNEQFF. Here the CDR3 DNA reads TGTGCCAGCAGCTTAGCTGACAGGGCAGGAAATGAGCAGTTCTTC. Variable domain in full (rest from reference TRBV7-2 and TRBJ2-1): GAGVSQSPSNKVTEKGKDVELRCDPISGHTALYWYRQSLGQGLEFLIYFQGNSAPDKSGLPSDRFSAERTGGSVSTLTIQRTQQEDSAVYLCASSLADRAGNEQFFGPGTRLTVL.

The chain employs TRBV4-3 and TRBJ1-1; unclear D gene. CDR3 length equals 13 residues. V was clipped by 2 bases and J by 8 bases, with 12 bases between them. CDR1 LGHNA and CDR2 YSLEER come from the germline V gene. CDR3 bases: TGCGCCAGCAGCCAATTCTTCGGTGAGGAAGCTTTCTTT. As protein: CASSQFFGEEAFF.

The sample holds one count of this clone. The chain links TRBV30 to TRBJ2-7; a weak D match, TRBD1 (6 bases). The germline CDR1 and CDR2 sequences are GTSNPN and SVGIG (reference sequence). Trimming shortened V by 4 bases and J by 2 bases, and 12 bases separated the two germline ends. The CDR3 is 13 amino acids. CDR3 bases: TGTGCCTGGAAAACAGGGCCTCCCTACGAGCAGTACTTC. Its translation: CAWKTGPPYEQYF.